This entry concerns a single TCR beta chain. The source of the sample is a study of blood T cell repertoires in COVID-19. Looking at the study overall: The United States, Italy and Spain provided the acute and convalescent COVID-19 samples.

Per the original data handling: Amplification with reference gene primers provided the estimates of nucleated cell counts. Using immunoSEQ multiplex PCR, the repertoire was profiled, and TCRdb retains in-frame clones only, with some absent. V and J calls and clone size are as listed in that table; D and trimming were resolved from the DNA. The sample yields about 250,000 clones, 88% seen once. Patients in Seattle were enrolled during active infection, then followed longitudinally. The CDR3 consists of 14 residues. V gave up 4 bases and J gave up 8 bases, with 15 bases separating them. From germline, CDR1 is SEHNR and CDR2 FQNEAQ (reference sequence).

The chain combines TRBV7-9 with TRBJ1-3; D is possibly TRBD1 (6 bases). The sample taken for sequencing was peripheral blood. This clonotype was obtained from a woman aged 25 to 45 with COVID-19, enrolled during active disease. DNA for the CDR3: TGTGCCAGCAGCTCCGGAAGCAGGGGATACACCATATATTTT. Its protein is CASSSGSRGYTIYF.